These 23 T cell receptor beta chains were all obtained from the same sample, sequenced in a study of beta chain features in type 1 diabetes. Expressed TCRB transcripts were sequenced, since all the RNA that had been isolated was reverse transcribed. Assay: immunoSEQ multiplex PCR; the TCRdb copy retains only in-frame clones and omits some. The table has approximately 150,000 clones, approximately 8.4% seen once; the top ten hold 2% to 2.5%. The sample consisted of central memory CD4+ T cells from blood. Receptors originate from a woman younger than 35 in good health.

This clone has only a few counts. This rearrangement joins TRBV5-1 to TRBJ2-1; D possibly corresponds to TRBD1 (6 bases). This CDR3 is 15 amino acids long. Between the trimmed V and J ends, which lost 4 bases and 4 bases, there was a span of 15 bases. CDR1 is SGHRS, CDR2 YFSETQ, per germline. CDR3 in amino acids: CASSKVPGQYNEQFF. The CDR3 nucleotides read TGCGCCAGCAGCAAGGTACCCGGACAGTACAATGAGCAGTTCTTC.

This clone was detected a few times. This chain connects TRBV6-5 to TRBJ1-2; tentatively, D is TRBD1 (6 bases). V dropped 7 bases and J dropped 8 bases, with 23 bases sitting between them. Germline CDR1 is MNHEY and CDR2 is SVGAGI. This CDR3 has 15 residues. The CDR3 loop is CASTPSGVGTGGYTF. The CDR3 nucleotides are TGTGCCAGCACTCCCTCAGGGGTCGGCACCGGGGGCTACACCTTC.

This clone was observed a few times. In the same sample, other DNA sequences code for this CDR3. The chain joins TRBV6-5 to TRBJ2-3, with 10 bases fitting TRBD2. This CDR3 is 15 amino acids long. CDR1 and CDR2 from the germline V gene are MNHEY and SVGAGI. The ends lost 5 bases at V and 1 base at J; junction bases unmatched: 3. In DNA form, the CDR3 reads TGTGCCAGCAGTAGCGGGGGGGCCGGCACAGATACGCAGTATTTT. Translated: CASSSGGAGTDTQYF.

The genes are TRBV7-9 and TRBJ2-7; 10 positions agree with TRBD2. Germline CDR1 is SEHNR and CDR2 is FQNEAQ (reference sequence). This CDR3 contains 15 residues. Trimming removed 8 bases from V and 4 bases from J; junction bases left unmatched: 11. The CDR3 spells CASRPGSGGIYEQYF. The CDR3 DNA is TGTGCCAGCCGCCCGGGTAGCGGGGGGATTTACGAGCAGTACTTC.

The chain links TRBV14 to TRBJ1-1; D is ambiguous. V shed 0 bases and J shed 0 bases, with 11 bases lying between them. Germline-derived CDR1 and CDR2 are SGHDN and FVKESK. This CDR3 spans 16 amino acids. The CDR3 loop is CASSQDLGIMNTEAFF. In nucleotides, the CDR3 is TGTGCCAGCAGCCAAGATCTCGGGATTATGAACACTGAAGCTTTCTTT.

The chain is built from TRBV2 and TRBJ2-3, with a weak D call TRBD2 (5 bases). V lost 6 bases and J 6 bases, leaving 7 bases between the germline ends. CDR1 is SNHLY and CDR2 is FYNNEI in the germline V gene. The CDR3 consists of 11 residues. CDR3 DNA sequence: TGTGCCAGCAGACTAGGGGATACGCAGTATTTT. This codes for CASRLGDTQYF. Variable domain in full (rest from reference TRBV2 and TRBJ2-3): EPEVTQTPSHQVTQMGQEVILRCVPISNHLYFYWYRQILGQKVEFLVSFYNNEISEKSEIFDDQFSVERPDGSNFTLKIRSTKLEDSAMYFCASRLGDTQYFGPGTRLTVL.

This clone showed up just once. The chain links TRBV2 to TRBJ1-4; maybe TRBD1 (5 bases). The CDR3 is 14 amino acids. Germline V gene data show CDR1 as SNHLY and CDR2 as FYNNEI. V was trimmed by 7 bases and J by 7 bases, leaving 16 bases between them. CDR3 nucleotides: TGTGCCAGCATTACAGGACGCGAAAGTGAAAAACTGTTTTTT. It specifies CASITGRESEKLFF.

This clone was recorded at least ten times. Distinct nucleotide sequences in the sample also encode this CDR3. The gene calls are TRBV5-4 and TRBJ2-1, with 7 bases matching TRBD1. Trimming took 0 bases from V and 6 from J; bases not matched to a gene: 0. Germline values: CDR1 SGHNT, CDR2 YYREEE (reference sequence). The CDR3 runs to 13 residues. The CDR3 loop reads CASSLGQGNEQFF. CDR3 DNA: TGTGCCAGCAGCTTGGGACAGGGCAATGAGCAGTTCTTC.

The V gene is TRBV2, the J gene TRBJ1-2, with TRBD1 matching over 11 bases. The J segment lost 0 bases and the V segment lost 6 bases, leaving 6 bases of the junction unmatched. The CDR3 runs 16 residues. Germline V gene data show CDR1 as SNHLY and CDR2 as FYNNEI. Here the CDR3 reads CASSPGQGVANYGYTF. The CDR3 DNA sequence: TGTGCCAGCAGCCCGGGACAGGGGGTGGCTAACTATGGCTACACCTTC.

J is TRBJ2-1 and V is TRBV19; 10 positions agree with TRBD2. Trimming took 4 bases from V and 10 from J; bases not matched to a gene: 7. CDR1 and CDR2 from the germline V gene are LNHDA and SQIVND (reference sequence). The CDR3 sequence is 14 residues long. The CDR3 loop reads CASSRLAGDREQFF. The CDR3 DNA sequence: TGTGCCAGTAGTAGGCTAGCGGGGGATCGAGAGCAGTTCTTC.

The rearrangement links TRBV21-1 to TRBJ1-2; the table assigns TRBD1, which was not confirmed against the DNA. TRBV21-1 is given as a pseudogene. The CDR3 consists of 19 residues. In DNA form, the CDR3 reads TGTGCCAGCAGCAAAGGACCTGCACGCTCCGGGACAGGGACCTATGGCTACACCTTC. It codes for CASSKGPARSGTGTYGYTF.

The chain employs TRBV29-1 and TRBJ1-2; D call uncertain. Germline V gene sequence: CDR1 SQVTM, CDR2 ANQGSEA. The CDR3 runs 12 residues. V was cut by 4 bases and J by 0 bases, with 6 bases left in between. CDR3 sequence (DNA): TGCAGCGTTGGCGTAGCTAACTATGGCTACACCTTC. Translated, it gives CSVGVANYGYTF.

The chain joins TRBV18 to TRBJ1-6, with 8 bases that match TRBD1. Germline-derived CDR1 and CDR2 are KGHSH and LQKENI. The CDR3 extends over 15 amino acids. After removal of 2 bases from V and 6 bases from J, the junction contained 3 bases not matched to a gene. CDR3 region: CASSPSGGINSPLHF. CDR3 nucleotides: TGTGCCAGCTCACCATCAGGGGGCATTAATTCACCCCTCCACTTT.

This clone came up a few times. The rearrangement links TRBV5-4 to TRBJ1-2; 9 bases line up with TRBD1. In germline, CDR1 is SGHNT, CDR2 YYREEE (reference sequence). With V trimmed by 3 bases and J by 6 bases, 3 bases remained unmatched. The CDR3 is 13 residues long. CDR3 protein: CASSSTGGNGYTF. For the CDR3, the DNA is TGTGCCAGCAGCTCGACAGGGGGAAATGGCTACACCTTC.

This clone turned up a few times. The chain couples TRBV4-3 to TRBJ2-1, with 14 bases aligning to TRBD2. CDR1 is LGHNA, CDR2 YSLEER, per germline. The CDR3 has 16 amino acids. Trimming took 0 bases from V and 9 from J; bases not matched to a gene: 4. This chain's CDR3 is CASSQDRLAGGGEQFF. Here the CDR3 DNA reads TGCGCCAGCAGCCAAGATCGACTAGCGGGAGGGGGTGAGCAGTTCTTC.

This clone occurred a few times. The chain carries TRBV30 and TRBJ2-2; 9 nucleotides match TRBD2. The CDR3 totals 15 residues. CDR1 and CDR2 (germline): GTSNPN, SVGIG (reference sequence). The ends lost 3 bases at V and 5 bases at J; junction bases unmatched: 7. This CDR3 reads CAWSRAGGGTGELFF. CDR3 DNA: TGTGCCTGGAGCAGAGCGGGAGGAGGAACCGGGGAGCTGTTTTTT.

The chain has TRBV10-3 and TRBJ1-1, with D possibly TRBD1 on 6 matching bases. V was shortened by 0 bases and J by 4 bases, with 15 bases between the two germline ends. The CDR3 runs to 16 residues. Per germline, CDR1 ENHRY and CDR2 SYGVKD. CDR3 in DNA: TGTGCCATCAGTGAGTCCCCCCCAGGGGTAGGCACTGAAGCTTTCTTT. The encoded protein is CAISESPPGVGTEAFF.

Only a few counts were recorded for this clone. The rearrangement links TRBV2 to TRBJ2-3; 8 nucleotides align to TRBD2. Per the germline V gene, CDR1 is SNHLY and CDR2 is FYNNEI. Unmatched junction bases numbered 12, after V lost 9 bases and J lost 4 bases. The CDR3 loop spans 15 amino acids. CDR3 residues: CASRALAGRADTQYF. As DNA, the CDR3 is TGTGCCAGTAGAGCCCTAGCGGGCCGCGCAGATACGCAGTATTTT.

This clone was seen a handful of times. The chain uses TRBV9 and TRBJ2-1; 7 bases are shared with TRBD2. The CDR3 totals 14 residues. V shed 3 bases and J 8 bases; nucleotides not matched to a gene: 8. Germline values: CDR1 SGDLS, CDR2 YYNGEE. The CDR3, as DNA: TGTGCCAGCAGCGCAGGACTAGGCCCCGATGAGCAGTTCTTC. It codes for CASSAGLGPDEQFF.

The chain joins TRBV12-5 to TRBJ2-1, with D perhaps matching TRBD1 (6 bases). V was clipped by 2 bases and J by 6 bases, with 11 bases between them. Looked up from germline, CDR1 is LGHNT and CDR2 is FRNRAP. The CDR3 runs to 14 residues. CDR3 in amino acids: CASGLPQQGNEQFF. In DNA form, the CDR3 reads TGTGCTAGTGGTTTGCCTCAACAGGGCAATGAGCAGTTCTTC.

There are a few counts of this clone. This chain connects TRBV2 to TRBJ2-1; D perhaps matches TRBD2 (6 bases). V was trimmed by 1 base and J by 9 bases, leaving 19 bases between them. Germline lookup yields CDR1 SNHLY and CDR2 FYNNEI. This CDR3 has 16 residues. This CDR3 is CASSEEGRAGSGEQFF. The CDR3 bases are TGTGCCAGCAGTGAAGAGGGACGGGCGGGATCGGGTGAGCAGTTCTTC.

This clone was recorded a few times. The rearrangement uses TRBV20-1 and TRBJ2-1, with D perhaps matching TRBD2 (5 bases). The CDR3 spans 11 residues. The V gene's germline CDR1 is DFQATT and CDR2 SNEGSKA (reference sequence). V lost 2 bases and J lost 14, with 13 bases in between. DNA for the CDR3: TGCAGTGCTAGACCCGCGGGTGCGGAGTTCTTC. Its protein is CSARPAGAEFF.

The chain is built from TRBV11-3 and TRBJ2-5; TRBD2 might be the D (5 bases). The V end was cut by 3 bases, the J end by 5 bases, with 19 bases between. This CDR3 is built from 16 residues. Germline loops: CDR1 SGHNT, CDR2 YENEEA. Here the CDR3 reads CASSFGGTAGRETQYF. CDR3 nucleotide sequence: TGTGCCAGCAGCTTCGGCGGCACCGCGGGTAGGGAGACCCAGTACTTC.